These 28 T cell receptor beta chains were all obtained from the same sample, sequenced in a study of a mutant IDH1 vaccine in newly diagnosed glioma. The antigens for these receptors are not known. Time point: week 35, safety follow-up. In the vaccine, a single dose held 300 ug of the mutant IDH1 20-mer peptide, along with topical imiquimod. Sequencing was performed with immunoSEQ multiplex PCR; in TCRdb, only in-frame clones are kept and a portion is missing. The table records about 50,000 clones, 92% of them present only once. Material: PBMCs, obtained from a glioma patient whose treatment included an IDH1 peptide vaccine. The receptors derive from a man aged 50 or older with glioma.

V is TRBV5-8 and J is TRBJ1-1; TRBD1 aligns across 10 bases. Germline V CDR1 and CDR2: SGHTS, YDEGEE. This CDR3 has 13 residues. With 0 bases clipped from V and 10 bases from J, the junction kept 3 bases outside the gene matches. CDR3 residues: CASSLARTGGAFF. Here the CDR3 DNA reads TGTGCCAGCAGCTTGGCCCGGACAGGGGGAGCTTTCTTT.

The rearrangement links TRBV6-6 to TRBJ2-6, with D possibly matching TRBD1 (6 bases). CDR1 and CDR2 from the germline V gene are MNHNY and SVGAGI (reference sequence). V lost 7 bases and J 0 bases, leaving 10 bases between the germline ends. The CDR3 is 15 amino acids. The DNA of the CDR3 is TGTGCCAGCATAAAACAGGGCTCTGGGGCCAACGTCCTGACTTTC. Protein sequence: CASIKQGSGANVLTF.

CDR3 amino acids: CASSVWAETQYF. In nucleotides, the CDR3 is TGTGCCAGCAGTGTCTGGGCGGAGACCCAGTACTTC. The chain combines TRBV2 with TRBJ2-5; D gene uncertain. The CDR3 is 12 residues long. From germline, CDR1 is SNHLY and CDR2 FYNNEI. Trimming removed 4 bases at V and 5 bases at J, with 8 bases between.

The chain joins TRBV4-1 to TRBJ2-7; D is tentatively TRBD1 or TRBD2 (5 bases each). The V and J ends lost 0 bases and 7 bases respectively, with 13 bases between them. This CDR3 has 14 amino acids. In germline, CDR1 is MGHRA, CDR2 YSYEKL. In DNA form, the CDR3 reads TGCGCCAGCAGCCAAGATGGGGGAATAGGGGAGCAGTACTTC. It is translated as CASSQDGGIGEQYF.

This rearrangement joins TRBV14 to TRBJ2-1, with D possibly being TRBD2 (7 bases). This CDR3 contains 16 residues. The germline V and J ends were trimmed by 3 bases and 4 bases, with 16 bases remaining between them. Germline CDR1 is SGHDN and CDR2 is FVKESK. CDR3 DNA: TGTGCCAGCAGCCACCTACGGGGGGCCCAGTACAATGAGCAGTTCTTC. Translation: CASSHLRGAQYNEQFF.

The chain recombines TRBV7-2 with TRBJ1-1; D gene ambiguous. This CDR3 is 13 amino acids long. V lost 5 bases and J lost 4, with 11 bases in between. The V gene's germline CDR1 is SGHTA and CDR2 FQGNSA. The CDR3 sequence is CASSTAAGTEAFF. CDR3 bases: TGTGCCAGCAGCACTGCTGCCGGCACTGAAGCTTTCTTT.

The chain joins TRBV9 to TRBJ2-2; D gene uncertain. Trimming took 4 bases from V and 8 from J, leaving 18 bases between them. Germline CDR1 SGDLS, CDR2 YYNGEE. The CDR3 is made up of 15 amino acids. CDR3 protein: CASSPWMALGGELFF. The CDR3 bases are TGTGCCAGCAGCCCTTGGATGGCTTTAGGGGGGGAGCTGTTTTTT. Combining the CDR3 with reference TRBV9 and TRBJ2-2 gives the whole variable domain DSGVTQTPKHLITATGQRVTLRCSPRSGDLSVYWYQQSLDQGLQFLIQYYNGEERAKGNILERFSAQQFPDLHSELNLSSLELGDSALYFCASSPWMALGGELFFGEGSRLTVL.

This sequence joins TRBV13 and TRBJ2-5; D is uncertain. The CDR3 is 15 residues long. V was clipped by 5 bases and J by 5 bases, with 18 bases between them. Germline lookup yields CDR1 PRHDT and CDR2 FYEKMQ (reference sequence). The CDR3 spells CASSQKGLLWETQYF. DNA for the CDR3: TGTGCCAGCAGCCAAAAGGGCCTCTTGTGGGAGACCCAGTACTTC.

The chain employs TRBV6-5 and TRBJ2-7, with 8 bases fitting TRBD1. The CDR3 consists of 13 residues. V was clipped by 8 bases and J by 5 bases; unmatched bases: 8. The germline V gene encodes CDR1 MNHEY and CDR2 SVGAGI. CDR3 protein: CASRATGVNEQYF. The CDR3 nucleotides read TGTGCCAGCCGGGCGACAGGGGTCAACGAGCAGTACTTC.

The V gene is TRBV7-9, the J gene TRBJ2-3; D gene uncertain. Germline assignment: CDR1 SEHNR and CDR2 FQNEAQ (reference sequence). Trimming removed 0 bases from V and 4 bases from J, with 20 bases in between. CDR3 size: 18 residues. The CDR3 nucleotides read TGTGCCAGCAGCTTAGCGGGTATAGGCCGGCAAGGCGCAGATACGCAGTATTTT. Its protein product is CASSLAGIGRQGADTQYF.

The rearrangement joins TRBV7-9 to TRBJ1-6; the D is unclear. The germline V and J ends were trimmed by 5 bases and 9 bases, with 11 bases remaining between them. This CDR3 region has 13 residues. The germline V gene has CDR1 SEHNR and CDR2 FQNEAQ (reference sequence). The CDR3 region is CASSREAGSPLHF. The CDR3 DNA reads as TGTGCCAGCAGCAGGGAAGCGGGTTCACCCCTCCACTTT. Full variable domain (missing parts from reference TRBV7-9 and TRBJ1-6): DTGVSQNPRHKITKRGQNVTFRCDPISEHNRLYWYRQTLGQGPEFLTYFQNEAQLEKSRLLSDRFSAERPKGSFSTLEIQRTEQGDSAMYLCASSREAGSPLHFGNGTRLTVT.

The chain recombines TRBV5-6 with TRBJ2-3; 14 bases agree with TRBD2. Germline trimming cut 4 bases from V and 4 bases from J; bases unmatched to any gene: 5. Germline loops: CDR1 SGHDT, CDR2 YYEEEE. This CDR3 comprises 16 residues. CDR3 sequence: CASSRLAGGPADTQYF. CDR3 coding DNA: TGTGCCAGCAGCCGACTAGCGGGGGGGCCCGCAGATACGCAGTATTTT.

In nucleotides, the CDR3 is TGTGCCAGCAGTGAACGGGGTTACTATGGCTACACCTTC. This translates into CASSERGYYGYTF. The gene calls are TRBV6-1 and TRBJ1-2; D gene uncertain. Germline loops: CDR1 MNHNS, CDR2 SASEGT. With 2 bases removed from V and 3 bases from J, the gap between germline ends came to 7 bases. The CDR3 runs to 13 residues.

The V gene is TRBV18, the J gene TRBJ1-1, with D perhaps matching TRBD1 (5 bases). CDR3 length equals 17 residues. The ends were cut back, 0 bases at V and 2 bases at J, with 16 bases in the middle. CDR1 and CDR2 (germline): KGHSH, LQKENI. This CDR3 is CASSPPGLTGGNTEAFF. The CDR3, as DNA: TGTGCCAGCTCACCACCGGGACTGACTGGAGGCAACACTGAAGCTTTCTTT.

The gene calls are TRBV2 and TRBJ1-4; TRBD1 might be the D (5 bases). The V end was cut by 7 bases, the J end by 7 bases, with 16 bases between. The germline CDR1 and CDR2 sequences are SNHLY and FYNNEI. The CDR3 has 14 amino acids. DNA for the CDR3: TGTGCCAGCACCAGGGAAGGATTGGGTGAAAAACTGTTTTTT. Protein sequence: CASTREGLGEKLFF.

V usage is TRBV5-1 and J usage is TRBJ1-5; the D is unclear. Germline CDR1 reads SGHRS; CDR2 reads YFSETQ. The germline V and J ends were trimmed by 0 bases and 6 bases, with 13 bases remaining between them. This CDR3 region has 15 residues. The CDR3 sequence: CASSLDGDSSQPQHF. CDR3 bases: TGCGCCAGCAGCTTGGACGGGGATTCCAGTCAGCCCCAGCATTTT. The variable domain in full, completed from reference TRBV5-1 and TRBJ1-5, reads KAGVTQTPRYLIKTRGQQVTLSCSPISGHRSVSWYQQTPGQGLQFLFEYFSETQRNKGNFPGRFSGRQFSNSRSEMNVSTLELGDSALYLCASSLDGDSSQPQHFGDGTRLSIL.

The CDR3 DNA follows: TGCAGCGCCGGGTGGTCAGAAGAAAAAAACATTCAGTACTTC. It encodes CSAGWSEEKNIQYF. The V call is TRBV29-1, the J call TRBJ2-4; no clear D gene. V lost 7 bases to trimming and J lost 4 bases, with 17 bases between them. The germline gives CDR1 SQVTM, CDR2 ANQGSEA. CDR3 length: 14 amino acids.

This CDR3 is CASSTGGNTEAFF. CDR3 coding DNA: TGTGCCAGTAGTACCGGGGGGAACACTGAAGCTTTCTTT. V gene TRBV19 combines with J gene TRBJ1-1; D is possibly TRBD1 (5 bases). In germline, CDR1 is LNHDA, CDR2 SQIVND (reference sequence). V gave up 4 bases and J gave up 1 base, with 7 bases separating them. The CDR3 is 13 residues long.

For the CDR3, the DNA is TGTGCCAGCAGAACGACAGGGGGGAGGTTGGATACGCAGTATTTT. It specifies CASRTTGGRLDTQYF. The V call is TRBV25-1, the J call TRBJ2-3, with 9 nucleotides matching TRBD1. This CDR3 has 15 residues. Per germline, CDR1 MGHDK and CDR2 SYGVNS. Trimming at V came to 6 bases and at J to 6 bases, leaving 10 bases not matched to a gene.

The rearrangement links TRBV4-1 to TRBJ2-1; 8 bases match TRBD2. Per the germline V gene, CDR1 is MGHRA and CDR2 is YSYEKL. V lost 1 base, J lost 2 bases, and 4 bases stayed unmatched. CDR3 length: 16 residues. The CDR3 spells CASSQGYSGAYNEQFF. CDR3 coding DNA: TGCGCCAGCAGCCAAGGGTATAGCGGGGCCTACAATGAGCAGTTCTTC.

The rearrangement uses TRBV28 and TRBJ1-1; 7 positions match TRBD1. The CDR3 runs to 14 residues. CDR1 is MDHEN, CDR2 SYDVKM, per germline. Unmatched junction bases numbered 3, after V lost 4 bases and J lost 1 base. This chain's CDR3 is CASSSRQGNTEAFF. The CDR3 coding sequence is TGTGCCAGCAGTTCCCGACAGGGGAACACTGAAGCTTTCTTT.

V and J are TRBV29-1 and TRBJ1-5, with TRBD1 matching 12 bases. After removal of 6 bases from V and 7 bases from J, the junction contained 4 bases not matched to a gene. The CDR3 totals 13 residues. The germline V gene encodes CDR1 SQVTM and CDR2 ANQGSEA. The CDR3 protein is CSVGTGGGQPQHF. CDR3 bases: TGCAGCGTCGGGACAGGGGGCGGGCAGCCCCAGCATTTT.

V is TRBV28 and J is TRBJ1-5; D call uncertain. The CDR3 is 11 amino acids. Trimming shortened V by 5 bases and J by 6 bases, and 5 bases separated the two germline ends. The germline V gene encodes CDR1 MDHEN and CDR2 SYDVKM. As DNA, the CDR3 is TGTGCCAGCAGTACTGTTCAGCCCCAGCATTTT. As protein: CASSTVQPQHF.

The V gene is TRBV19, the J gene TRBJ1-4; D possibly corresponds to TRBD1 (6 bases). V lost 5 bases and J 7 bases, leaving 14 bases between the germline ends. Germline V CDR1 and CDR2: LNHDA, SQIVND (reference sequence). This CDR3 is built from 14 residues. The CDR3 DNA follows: TGTGCCAGTAGTCGGGGGCTCCAAGGTGAAAAACTGTTTTTT. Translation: CASSRGLQGEKLFF.

CDR3 sequence: CASSPTLHRGTEAFF. The CDR3 DNA sequence: TGTGCCAGCTCACCGACTCTCCACAGGGGAACTGAAGCTTTCTTT. The chain employs TRBV18 and TRBJ1-1, with 7 bases lining up with TRBD1. CDR1 KGHSH and CDR2 LQKENI come from the germline V gene. V shed 3 bases, J shed 5 bases, and the junction held 9 bases outside the gene matches. This CDR3 spans 15 amino acids.

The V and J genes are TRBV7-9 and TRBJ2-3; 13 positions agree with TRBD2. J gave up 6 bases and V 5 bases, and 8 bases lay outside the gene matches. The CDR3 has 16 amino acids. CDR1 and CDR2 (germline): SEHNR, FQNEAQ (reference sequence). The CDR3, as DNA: TGTGCCAGCAGCCCGGGACTAGCGGGGTTTCTTGATACGCAGTATTTT. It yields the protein CASSPGLAGFLDTQYF.

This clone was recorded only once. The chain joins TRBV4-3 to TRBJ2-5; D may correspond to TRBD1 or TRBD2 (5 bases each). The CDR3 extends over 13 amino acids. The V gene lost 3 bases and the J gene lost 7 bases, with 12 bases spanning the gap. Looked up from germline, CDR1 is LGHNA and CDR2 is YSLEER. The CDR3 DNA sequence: TGCGCCAGCAGCCACACGACAGAGGGGACCCAGTACTTC. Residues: CASSHTTEGTQYF.

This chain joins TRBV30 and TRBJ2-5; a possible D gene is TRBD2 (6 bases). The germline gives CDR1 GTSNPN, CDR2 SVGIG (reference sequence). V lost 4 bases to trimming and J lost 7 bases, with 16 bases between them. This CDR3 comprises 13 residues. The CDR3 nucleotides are TGTGCCTGGACTGGGGGGTCCTGGGGGACCCAGTACTTC. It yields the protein CAWTGGSWGTQYF.